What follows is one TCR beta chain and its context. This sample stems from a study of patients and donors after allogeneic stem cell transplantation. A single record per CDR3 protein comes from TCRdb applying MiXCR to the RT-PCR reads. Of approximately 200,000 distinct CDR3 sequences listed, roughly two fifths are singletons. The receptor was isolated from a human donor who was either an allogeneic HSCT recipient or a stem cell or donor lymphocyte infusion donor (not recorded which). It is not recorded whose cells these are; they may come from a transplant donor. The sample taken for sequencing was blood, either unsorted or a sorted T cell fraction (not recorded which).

CDR3 residues: CSVEELGTHLETQYF. CDR3 bases: TGCAGCGTTGAAGAACTGGGGACTCATCTAGAGACCCAGTACTTC. The genes are TRBV29-1 and TRBJ2-5, with a weak D call TRBD2 (6 bases). Germline V gene sequence: CDR1 SQVTM, CDR2 ANQGSEA. The CDR3 runs to 15 residues. V was trimmed by 0 bases and J by 4 bases, leaving 15 bases between them.